This T cell receptor (beta chain) is from a study of long-term antiretroviral therapy in people with HIV. Survey-level resolution applied to immunoSEQ assay v3.0. TCRdb's table, derived via immunoSEQ multiplex PCR, lists solely in-frame clones and lacks some. The data show approximately 20,000 clones, more than 80% seen once. General observations from the study: Following ART, diversity rose but still fell short of transplant donor controls.

V was trimmed by 4 bases and J by 0 bases, leaving 16 bases between them. Germline-derived CDR1 and CDR2 are SGHTA and FQGNSA. This CDR3 contains 17 residues. About this clone: The target antigen is unknown.

V and J are TRBV7-2 and TRBJ1-5, with a tentative D call TRBD1 (5 bases). The sequence was collected from a middle-aged woman with HIV. Sequenced here: unsorted PBMCs, sampled 0.2 years after starting antiretroviral therapy. The CDR3 spells CASSSPGGGRSNQPQHF. The CDR3 DNA reads TGTGCCAGCAGCTCCCCGGGGGGAGGTCGTAGCAATCAGCCCCAGCATTTT.